One and the same sample provided the 32 T cell receptor beta chains below, sequenced in a study of blood T cell repertoires in COVID-19. TCRdb's copy holds only in-frame clones and misses some; the assay was immunoSEQ multiplex PCR. The table shows some 160,000 clones, with more than 75% occurring only once. The material sequenced was peripheral blood. The receptors here all came from a man in his forties or fifties who had recovered from COVID-19.

The chain uses TRBV27 and TRBJ2-7, with 8 bases that match TRBD1. The CDR3 is made up of 14 amino acids. The germline V gene has CDR1 MNHEY and CDR2 SMNVEV (reference sequence). The trim removed 6 bases at V and 2 bases at J, leaving 6 bases unmatched. CDR3 nucleotides: TGTGCCAGCAGGAGGACAGGGAGCCCCTACGAGCAGTACTTC. This codes for CASRRTGSPYEQYF.

The V call is TRBV27, the J call TRBJ2-7; 8 positions agree with TRBD2. Germline V lookup: CDR1 MNHEY, CDR2 SMNVEV (reference sequence). The CDR3 spans 14 residues. Losses at the gene ends were 6 bases for V and 2 bases for J; bases not matched to a gene: 6. The DNA for the CDR3 is TGTGCCAGCAGGGGGGCGGGAGGTCCCTACGAGCAGTACTTC. Its translation: CASRGAGGPYEQYF.

This clone was seen many times. This chain connects TRBV4-3 to TRBJ1-1; possibly TRBD1 for D (5 bases). The CDR3 sequence is 16 residues long. Trimming removed 0 bases at V and 4 bases at J, with 15 bases between. Looked up from germline, CDR1 is LGHNA and CDR2 is YSLEER. This CDR3 reads CASSQDVRGSLTEAFF. The CDR3 DNA is TGCGCCAGCAGCCAAGATGTCCGGGGGAGTCTCACTGAAGCTTTCTTT.

The V and J genes are TRBV10-2 and TRBJ1-5; 8 bases are a match to TRBD1. With 8 bases clipped from V and 3 bases from J, the junction kept 6 bases outside the gene matches. Germline V gives CDR1 WSHSY, CDR2 SAAADI. CDR3 size: 14 residues. The CDR3 DNA follows: TGCGCCAGCGATAACAGGGGGACCAATCAGCCCCAGCATTTT. Translated, it gives CASDNRGTNQPQHF.

This clone came up once. The chain recombines TRBV6-1 with TRBJ2-7; TRBD1 matches at 12 bases. The trim removed 3 bases at V and 4 bases at J, leaving 10 bases unmatched. There are 17 residues in the CDR3. Germline-derived CDR1 and CDR2 are MNHNS and SASEGT. CDR3 bases: TGTGCCAGCAGTGAGGGACAGGGGGCGCGCGTTAGATACGAGCAGTACTTC. Translation gives CASSEGQGARVRYEQYF.

The V gene is TRBV2, the J gene TRBJ1-1; D gene ambiguous. The V end was cut by 1 base, the J end by 1 base, with 7 bases between. The CDR3 spans 14 residues. Germline V gives CDR1 SNHLY, CDR2 FYNNEI. The CDR3 region is CASSEGGRNTEAFF. CDR3 sequence (DNA): TGTGCCAGCAGTGAAGGAGGGAGGAACACTGAAGCTTTCTTT.

The chain carries TRBV10-1 and TRBJ2-2, with TRBD2 as a possible D gene (7 bases). Between the trimmed V and J ends, which lost 0 bases and 5 bases, there was a span of 13 bases. This CDR3 region has 16 residues. Germline CDR1 reads WNHNN; CDR2 reads SYGVQD (reference sequence). This chain's CDR3 is CASSESGGLRTGELFF. The CDR3 nucleotides read TGCGCCAGCAGTGAGTCGGGGGGGCTGCGGACCGGGGAGCTGTTTTTT.

The chain recombines TRBV6-5 with TRBJ2-2, with 9 nucleotides matching TRBD1. V gave up 0 bases and J gave up 6 bases; unmatched junction bases: 2. The CDR3 is made up of 15 amino acids. Germline CDR1 is MNHEY and CDR2 is SVGAGI. The CDR3 coding sequence is TGTGCCAGCAGTTACTCCCGGACAGGGGCCGGGGAGCTGTTTTTT. Its protein product is CASSYSRTGAGELFF.

CDR3 DNA: TGTGCCAGCAGTGAAGTGGGGGGGGATGAAAAACTGTTTTTT. It encodes CASSEVGGDEKLFF. V gene TRBV25-1 combines with J gene TRBJ1-4, with a tentative D call TRBD1 (5 bases). Trimming stripped 2 bases from V and 6 bases from J, with 10 bases between. From germline, CDR1 is MGHDK and CDR2 SYGVNS. CDR3 length equals 14 residues.

V is TRBV15 and J is TRBJ2-7, with TRBD1 identical over 10 bases. J gave up 4 bases and V 3 bases, and 6 bases lay outside the gene matches. Looked up from germline, CDR1 is LNHNV and CDR2 is YYDKDF (reference sequence). This CDR3 comprises 15 residues. In nucleotides, the CDR3 is TGTGCCACCAGCAGGGACAGGGGGATAAGGTACGAGCAGTACTTC. Its protein is CATSRDRGIRYEQYF.

The chain has TRBV5-4 and TRBJ2-7; D might be TRBD1 (7 bases). Germline CDR1 and CDR2: SGHNT and YYREEE (reference sequence). CDR3 length: 15 amino acids. The V end was cut by 4 bases, the J end by 4 bases, with 18 bases between. The DNA for the CDR3 is TGTGCCAGCAGCGCAAAGGCAGGGGGGAAGTACGAGCAGTACTTC. This sequence encodes CASSAKAGGKYEQYF.

This clone occurred once. This sequence joins TRBV5-6 and TRBJ1-1; no firm D call. The CDR3 consists of 13 residues. Germline CDR1 is SGHDT and CDR2 is YYEEEE. V shed 1 base and J shed 1 base, with 5 bases lying between them. CDR3 sequence reads: CASSLRPNTEAFF. The CDR3 DNA is TGTGCCAGCAGCTTGCGTCCGAACACTGAAGCTTTCTTT.

The chain couples TRBV6-1 to TRBJ2-3; 7 nucleotides agree with TRBD1. Germline assignment: CDR1 MNHNS and CDR2 SASEGT. This CDR3 spans 16 amino acids. After removal of 1 base from V and 5 bases from J, the junction contained 9 bases not matched to a gene. This chain's CDR3 is CASSEEVRGFEDTQYF. For the CDR3, the DNA is TGTGCCAGCAGTGAAGAGGTCAGGGGGTTCGAAGATACGCAGTATTTT.

V usage is TRBV7-6 and J usage is TRBJ2-7, with D possibly being TRBD2 (6 bases). Germline CDR1 and CDR2: SGHVS and FNYEAQ. The CDR3 extends over 15 amino acids. V was cut by 5 bases and J by 0 bases, with 14 bases left in between. DNA for the CDR3: TGTGCCAGCAGCCCCCCCGGGACTTACTCCTACGAGCAGTACTTC. Its protein product is CASSPPGTYSYEQYF.

J is TRBJ2-3 and V is TRBV5-4; D is uncertain. Germline-derived CDR1 and CDR2 are SGHNT and YYREEE (reference sequence). Trimming left V 4 bases short and J 0 bases short, with 9 bases between. This CDR3 contains 14 residues. CDR3 region: CASSQTTSTDTQYF. The CDR3 nucleotides are TGTGCCAGCAGCCAGACAACTAGCACAGATACGCAGTATTTT. Drawing the rest from reference TRBV5-4 and TRBJ2-3, the complete variable domain is ETGVTQSPTHLIKTRGQQVTLRCSSQSGHNTVSWYQQALGQGPQFIFQYYREEENGRGNFPPRFSGLQFPNYSSELNVNALELDDSALYLCASSQTTSTDTQYFGPGTRLTVL.

The rearrangement joins TRBV6-5 to TRBJ2-7; 7 bases align to TRBD2. Unmatched junction bases numbered 11, after V lost 7 bases and J lost 5 bases. The CDR3 loop spans 14 amino acids. In germline, CDR1 is MNHEY, CDR2 SVGAGI. CDR3 loop: CASTPVGGENEQYF. The DNA for the CDR3 is TGTGCCAGCACCCCAGTTGGGGGGGAAAACGAGCAGTACTTC.

This clone has a handful of counts. The V gene is TRBV3-1 (or the pseudogene TRBV3-2), the J gene TRBJ1-2; TRBD1 aligns across 10 bases. The CDR3 contains 14 residues. Trimming took 4 bases from V and 3 from J; bases not matched to a gene: 2. Germline V gene sequence: CDR1 LGHDT, CDR2 YNNKEL (reference sequence). The DNA for the CDR3 is TGTGCCAGCAGCCTCGGGACAGGGGACTATGGCTACACCTTC. Translation gives CASSLGTGDYGYTF.

This chain uses TRBV7-6 with TRBJ2-3, with no clear D. From germline, CDR1 is SGHVS and CDR2 FNYEAQ. CDR3 length: 16 amino acids. The V and J ends lost 1 base and 1 base respectively, with 12 bases between them. The CDR3 here is CASSLGAGSRTDTQYF. CDR3 DNA: TGTGCCAGCAGCTTAGGGGCTGGGTCTCGCACAGATACGCAGTATTTT.

This clone was counted only a few times. The chain carries TRBV24-1 and TRBJ1-6; TRBD1 is a possible D gene (6 bases). Between the trimmed V and J ends, which lost 5 bases and 12 bases, there was a span of 22 bases. The CDR3 totals 16 residues. Germline CDR1 and CDR2: KGHDR and SFDVKD. CDR3 loop: CATSVCRQATDLPLHF. CDR3 in DNA: TGTGCCACCAGTGTTTGCCGACAGGCGACCGATCTACCCCTCCACTTT.

The chain links TRBV19 to TRBJ2-6, with 8 bases identical to TRBD2. Trimming cost V 4 bases and J 0 bases; bases outside gene matches: 11. Per the germline V gene, CDR1 is LNHDA and CDR2 is SQIVND (reference sequence). CDR3 length: 19 residues. The CDR3 is CASSTRLSGGSSGANVLTF. In nucleotides, the CDR3 is TGTGCCAGTAGTACTCGTCTGAGCGGGGGAAGCTCTGGGGCCAACGTCCTGACTTTC.

The chain combines TRBV7-2 with TRBJ2-1, with D possibly TRBD1 on 6 matching bases. Germline CDR1 SGHTA, CDR2 FQGNSA. V was clipped by 5 bases and J by 5 bases, with 16 bases between them. The CDR3 contains 15 residues. In DNA form, the CDR3 reads TGTGCCAGCAGCGCCAGGGGTCCCTCTCACAATGAGCAGTTCTTC. Protein product: CASSARGPSHNEQFF. The complete variable domain, with remaining parts taken from reference TRBV7-2 and TRBJ2-1, reads GAGVSQSPSNKVTEKGKDVELRCDPISGHTALYWYRQSLGQGLEFLIYFQGNSAPDKSGLPSDRFSAERTGGSVSTLTIQRTQQEDSAVYLCASSARGPSHNEQFFGPGTRLTVL.

This chain joins TRBV5-1 and TRBJ2-7; perhaps TRBD2 as D (5 bases). The germline V gene has CDR1 SGHRS and CDR2 YFSETQ. This CDR3 is 16 amino acids long. V was trimmed by 4 bases and J by 5 bases, leaving 22 bases between them. CDR3 DNA: TGCGCCAGCAGCCGGCCATTGTCGGGGTATATGGACGAGCAGTACTTC. This gives the protein CASSRPLSGYMDEQYF.

The V gene is TRBV6-2 or TRBV6-3, the J gene TRBJ2-1; D unclear. V lost 6 bases to trimming and J lost 6 bases, with 15 bases between them. The CDR3 has 14 amino acids. From germline, CDR1 is MNHEY and CDR2 SVGEGT. In DNA form, the CDR3 reads TGTGCCAGCAGCCCCAACCTCCCAGGCAATGAGCAGTTCTTC. Protein sequence: CASSPNLPGNEQFF.

As DNA, the CDR3 is TGTGCCAGCAGCTTACCGGAGAGCGGCACAGATACGCAGTATTTT. Its translation: CASSLPESGTDTQYF. The chain links TRBV7-3 to TRBJ2-3; D not certain. CDR1 is SGHTA, CDR2 FQGTGA, per germline. V was trimmed by 2 bases and J by 1 base, leaving 10 bases between them. The CDR3 length is 15 residues. Full variable domain (outside the CDR3, taken from reference TRBV7-3 and TRBJ2-3): GAGVSQTPSNKVTEKGKYVELRCDPISGHTALYWYRQSLGQGPEFLIYFQGTGAADDSGLPNDRFFAVRPEGSVSTLKIQRTERGDSAVYLCASSLPESGTDTQYFGPGTRLTVL.

This clone was picked up a small number of times. The rearrangement links TRBV6-1 to TRBJ1-6, with D unresolved. The CDR3 totals 12 residues. Germline V CDR1 and CDR2: MNHNS, SASEGT. V gave up 0 bases and J gave up 13 bases, with 7 bases separating them. In DNA, the CDR3 is TGTGCCAGCAGTGAAGCGAGGAAGCCCCTCCACTTT. Translating it yields CASSEARKPLHF.

The J gene is TRBJ2-3, the V gene TRBV9, with 10 bases matching TRBD2. The germline CDR1 and CDR2 sequences are SGDLS and YYNGEE. CDR3 length: 16 residues. Trimming cost V 0 bases and J 4 bases; bases outside gene matches: 5. In DNA form, the CDR3 reads TGTGCCAGCAGCGTAGCAGCGGGAGGGCCCCCAGATACGCAGTATTTT. Protein sequence: CASSVAAGGPPDTQYF.

The V and J genes are TRBV14 and TRBJ1-1; D unclear. This CDR3 region has 15 residues. The V gene lost 0 bases and the J gene lost 8 bases, with 16 bases spanning the gap. CDR1 SGHDN and CDR2 FVKESK come from the germline V gene. CDR3 sequence reads: CASSQDHPSSGEAFF. The CDR3 nucleotides read TGTGCCAGCAGCCAAGATCACCCGTCTTCGGGAGAAGCTTTCTTT.

This clone was detected once. V and J are TRBV18 and TRBJ2-3; TRBD1 matches at 8 bases. The germline V gene has CDR1 KGHSH and CDR2 LQKENI. This CDR3 comprises 14 residues. V was pared by 4 bases and J by 4 bases, with 4 bases of the junction left unmatched. Written as DNA, the CDR3 is TGTGCCAGCTCACTCGACAGGGGCGCAGATACGCAGTATTTT. Translation: CASSLDRGADTQYF.

CDR3 sequence reads: CASSGPDRGHFRGYGYTF. The CDR3 DNA reads as TGTGCCAGCAGTGGCCCGGACAGGGGACATTTCCGGGGCTATGGCTACACCTTC. The chain is built from TRBV6-1 and TRBJ1-2, with TRBD1 matching over 9 bases. The CDR3 length is 18 residues. Losses at the gene ends were 4 bases for V and 4 bases for J; bases not matched to a gene: 16. The germline CDR1 and CDR2 sequences are MNHNS and SASEGT.

The V call is TRBV7-2, the J call TRBJ2-5, with D possibly TRBD2 on 6 matching bases. Germline V gene data show CDR1 as SGHTA and CDR2 as FQGNSA. CDR3 length equals 16 residues. The V gene lost 5 bases and the J gene lost 5 bases, with 21 bases spanning the gap. In DNA form, the CDR3 reads TGTGCCAGCAGCCCCCTCCCGGCCCGCGGGAAGGAGACCCAGTACTTC. This translates into CASSPLPARGKETQYF. The full variable domain, in which reference TRBV7-2 and TRBJ2-5 provide the parts outside the CDR3, is GAGVSQSPSNKVTEKGKDVELRCDPISGHTALYWYRQSLGQGLEFLIYFQGNSAPDKSGLPSDRFSAERTGGSVSTLTIQRTQQEDSAVYLCASSPLPARGKETQYFGPGTRLLVL.

CDR3 in DNA: TGTGCCAGCAGTGACAAGCAAATCGGGGGCTCCTACGAGCAGTACTTC. Its protein is CASSDKQIGGSYEQYF. The genes are TRBV6-4 and TRBJ2-7; TRBD2 might be the D (6 bases). Germline V lookup: CDR1 MRHNA, CDR2 SNTAGT. V lost 2 bases and J 0 bases, leaving 14 bases between the germline ends. This CDR3 has 16 residues.

This chain uses TRBV2 with TRBJ2-5; perhaps TRBD1 as D (6 bases). The germline V gene encodes CDR1 SNHLY and CDR2 FYNNEI. V lost 5 bases and J 3 bases, leaving 10 bases between the germline ends. This CDR3 has 13 residues. This chain's CDR3 is CASSRDNKETQYF. DNA of the CDR3: TGTGCCAGCAGTCGGGACAACAAAGAGACCCAGTACTTC.